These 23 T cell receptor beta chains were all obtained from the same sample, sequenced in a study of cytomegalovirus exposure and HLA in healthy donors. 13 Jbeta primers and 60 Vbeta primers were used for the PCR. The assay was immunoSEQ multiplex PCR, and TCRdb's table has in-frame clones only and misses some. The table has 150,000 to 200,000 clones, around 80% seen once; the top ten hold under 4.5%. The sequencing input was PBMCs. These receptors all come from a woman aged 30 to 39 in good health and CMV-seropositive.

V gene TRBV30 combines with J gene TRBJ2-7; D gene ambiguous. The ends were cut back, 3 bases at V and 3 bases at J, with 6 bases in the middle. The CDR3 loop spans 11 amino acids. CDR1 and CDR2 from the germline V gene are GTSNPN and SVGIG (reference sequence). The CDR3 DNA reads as TGTGCCTGGAGATCAGGCTACGAGCAGTACTTC. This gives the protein CAWRSGYEQYF.

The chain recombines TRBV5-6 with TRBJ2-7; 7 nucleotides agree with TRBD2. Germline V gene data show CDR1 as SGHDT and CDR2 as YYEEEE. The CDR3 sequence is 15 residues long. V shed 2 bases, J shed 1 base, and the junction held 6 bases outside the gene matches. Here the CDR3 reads CASSFGSGLSYEQYF. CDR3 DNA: TGTGCCAGCAGCTTCGGTAGCGGGCTTTCCTACGAGCAGTACTTC.

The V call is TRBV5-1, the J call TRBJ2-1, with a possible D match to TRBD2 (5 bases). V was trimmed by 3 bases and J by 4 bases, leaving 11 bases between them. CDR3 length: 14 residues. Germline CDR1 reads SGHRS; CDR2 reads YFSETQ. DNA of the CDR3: TGCGCCAGCAGCTCCAGCGGAGAGTACAATGAGCAGTTCTTC. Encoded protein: CASSSSGEYNEQFF.

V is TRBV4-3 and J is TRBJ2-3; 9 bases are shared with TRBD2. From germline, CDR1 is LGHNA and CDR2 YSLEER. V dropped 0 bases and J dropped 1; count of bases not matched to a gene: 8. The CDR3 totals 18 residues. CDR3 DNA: TGCGCCAGCAGCCAAGATCCCCCAGCGGGGGGCCGCACAGATACGCAGTATTTT. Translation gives CASSQDPPAGGRTDTQYF.

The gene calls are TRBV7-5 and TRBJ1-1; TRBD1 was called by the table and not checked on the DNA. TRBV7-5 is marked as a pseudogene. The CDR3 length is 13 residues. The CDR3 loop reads CAKGHPTNTEAFF. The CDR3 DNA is TGTGCCAAAGGACACCCGACGAACACTGAAGCTTTCTTT.

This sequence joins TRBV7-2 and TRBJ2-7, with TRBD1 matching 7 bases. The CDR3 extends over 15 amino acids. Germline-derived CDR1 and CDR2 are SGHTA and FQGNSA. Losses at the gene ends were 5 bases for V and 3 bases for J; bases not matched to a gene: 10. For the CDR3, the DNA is TGTGCCAGCAGCCTCAGACAGGGAATCTTCTACGAGCAGTACTTC. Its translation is CASSLRQGIFYEQYF.

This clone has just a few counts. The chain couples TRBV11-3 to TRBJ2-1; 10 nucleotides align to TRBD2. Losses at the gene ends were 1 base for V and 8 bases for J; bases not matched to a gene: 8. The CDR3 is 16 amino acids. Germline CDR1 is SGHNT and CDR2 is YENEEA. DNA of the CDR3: TGTGCCAGCAGCTTAGGCCTAGCGGGAGATGTTGATGAGCAGTTCTTC. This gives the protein CASSLGLAGDVDEQFF.

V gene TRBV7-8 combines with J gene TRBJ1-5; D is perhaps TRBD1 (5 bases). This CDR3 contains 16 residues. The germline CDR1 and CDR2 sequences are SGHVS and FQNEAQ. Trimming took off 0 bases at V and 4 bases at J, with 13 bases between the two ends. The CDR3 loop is CASSLAWGGPNQPQHF. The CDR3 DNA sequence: TGTGCCAGCAGCTTAGCATGGGGGGGTCCTAATCAGCCCCAGCATTTT.

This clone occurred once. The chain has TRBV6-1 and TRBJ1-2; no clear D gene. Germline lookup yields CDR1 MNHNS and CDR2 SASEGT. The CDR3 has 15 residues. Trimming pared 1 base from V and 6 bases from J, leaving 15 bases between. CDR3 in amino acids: CASSEVGRLGDGYTF. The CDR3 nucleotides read TGTGCCAGCAGTGAAGTCGGCCGGCTAGGCGATGGCTACACCTTC.

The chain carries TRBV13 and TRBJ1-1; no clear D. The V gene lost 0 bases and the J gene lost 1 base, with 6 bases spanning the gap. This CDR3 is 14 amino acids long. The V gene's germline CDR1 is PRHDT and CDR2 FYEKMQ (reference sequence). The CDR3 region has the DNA TGTGCCAGCAGCTTAGGCCGGGGGAACACTGAAGCTTTCTTT. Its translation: CASSLGRGNTEAFF.

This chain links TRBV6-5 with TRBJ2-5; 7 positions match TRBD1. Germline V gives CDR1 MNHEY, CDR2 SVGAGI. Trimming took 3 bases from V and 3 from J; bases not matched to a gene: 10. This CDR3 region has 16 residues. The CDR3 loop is CASSYLTGTEEETQYF. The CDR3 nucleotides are TGTGCCAGCAGTTATCTCACCGGGACAGAAGAAGAGACCCAGTACTTC.

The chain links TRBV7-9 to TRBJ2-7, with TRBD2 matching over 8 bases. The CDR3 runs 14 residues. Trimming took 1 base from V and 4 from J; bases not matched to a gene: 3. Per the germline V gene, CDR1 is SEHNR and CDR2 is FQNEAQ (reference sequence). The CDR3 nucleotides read TGTGCCAGCAGCTTAGGACTAGCGTCTTACGAGCAGTACTTC. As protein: CASSLGLASYEQYF. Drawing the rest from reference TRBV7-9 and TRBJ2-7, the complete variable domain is DTGVSQNPRHKITKRGQNVTFRCDPISEHNRLYWYRQTLGQGPEFLTYFQNEAQLEKSRLLSDRFSAERPKGSFSTLEIQRTEQGDSAMYLCASSLGLASYEQYFGPGTRLTVT.

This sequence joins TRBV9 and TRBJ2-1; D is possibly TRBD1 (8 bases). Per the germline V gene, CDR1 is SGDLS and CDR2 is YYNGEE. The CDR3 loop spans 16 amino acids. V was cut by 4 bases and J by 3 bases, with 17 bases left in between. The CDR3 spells CASSPSGGGSYNEQFF. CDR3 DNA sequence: TGTGCCAGCAGCCCCTCAGGGGGCGGGAGCTACAATGAGCAGTTCTTC.

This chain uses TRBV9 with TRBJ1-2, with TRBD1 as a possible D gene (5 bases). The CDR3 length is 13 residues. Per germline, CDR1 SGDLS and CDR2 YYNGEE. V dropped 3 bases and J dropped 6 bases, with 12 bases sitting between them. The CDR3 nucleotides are TGTGCCAGCAGCGCAAGGGTGGACAATGGCTACACCTTC. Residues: CASSARVDNGYTF.

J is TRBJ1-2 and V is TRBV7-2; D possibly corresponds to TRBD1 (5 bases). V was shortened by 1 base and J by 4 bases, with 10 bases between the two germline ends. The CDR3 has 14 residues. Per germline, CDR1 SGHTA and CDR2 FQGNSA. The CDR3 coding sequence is TGTGCCAGCAGCTTAGGGGGGACTTTCTATGGCTACACCTTC. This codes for CASSLGGTFYGYTF.

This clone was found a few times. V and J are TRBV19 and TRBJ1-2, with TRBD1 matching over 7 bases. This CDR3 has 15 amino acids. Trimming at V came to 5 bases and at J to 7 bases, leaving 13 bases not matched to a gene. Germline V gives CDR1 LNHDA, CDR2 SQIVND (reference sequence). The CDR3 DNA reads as TGTGCCAGTAGTTCCCCCGGGGGACAGAGTTTTGGCTACACCTTC. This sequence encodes CASSSPGGQSFGYTF.

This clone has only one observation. CDR3 DNA sequence: TGTGCCAGCAGTTATGCAGGGACAGGGATTCTTTTCTTT. It is translated as CASSYAGTGILFF. The J gene is TRBJ1-1, the V gene TRBV6-5, with 9 nucleotides matching TRBD1. The V gene's germline CDR1 is MNHEY and CDR2 SVGAGI. The CDR3 is made up of 13 amino acids. V lost 3 bases and J lost 13; bases outside the gene matches: 9.

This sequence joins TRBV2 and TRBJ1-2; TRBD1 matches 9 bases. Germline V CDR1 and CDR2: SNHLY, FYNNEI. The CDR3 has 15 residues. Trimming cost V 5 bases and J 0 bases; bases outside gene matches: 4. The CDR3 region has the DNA TGTGCCAGCAGTATGGACAGGGGAGCTAACTATGGCTACACCTTC. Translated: CASSMDRGANYGYTF. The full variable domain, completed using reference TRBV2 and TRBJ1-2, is EPEVTQTPSHQVTQMGQEVILRCVPISNHLYFYWYRQILGQKVEFLVSFYNNEISEKSEIFDDQFSVERPDGSNFTLKIRSTKLEDSAMYFCASSMDRGANYGYTFGSGTRLTVV.

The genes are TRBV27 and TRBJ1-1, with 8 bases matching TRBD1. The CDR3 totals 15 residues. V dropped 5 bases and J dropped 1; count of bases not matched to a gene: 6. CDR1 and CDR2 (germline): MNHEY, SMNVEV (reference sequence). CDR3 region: CASSIEQGGNTEAFF. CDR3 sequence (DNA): TGTGCCAGCAGTATCGAACAGGGGGGGAACACTGAAGCTTTCTTT.

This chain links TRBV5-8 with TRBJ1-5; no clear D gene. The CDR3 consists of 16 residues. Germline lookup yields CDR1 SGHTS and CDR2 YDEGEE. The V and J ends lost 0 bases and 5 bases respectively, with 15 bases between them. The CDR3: CASSLATFPRHQPQHF. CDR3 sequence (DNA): TGTGCCAGCAGCTTGGCGACTTTCCCGCGGCATCAGCCCCAGCATTTT.

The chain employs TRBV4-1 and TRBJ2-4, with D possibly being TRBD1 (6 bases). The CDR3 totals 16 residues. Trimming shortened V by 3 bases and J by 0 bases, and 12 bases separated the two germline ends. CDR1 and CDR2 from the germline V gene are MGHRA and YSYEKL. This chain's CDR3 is CASSHPGQLAKNIQYF. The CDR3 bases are TGCGCCAGCAGCCACCCGGGACAACTAGCCAAAAACATTCAGTACTTC.

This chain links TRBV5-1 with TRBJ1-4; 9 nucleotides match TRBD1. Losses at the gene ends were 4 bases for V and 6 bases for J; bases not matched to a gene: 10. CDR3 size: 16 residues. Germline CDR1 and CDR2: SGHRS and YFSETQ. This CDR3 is CASSPSWDRDYEKLFF. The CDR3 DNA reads TGCGCCAGCAGCCCGAGCTGGGACAGGGATTATGAAAAACTGTTTTTT.

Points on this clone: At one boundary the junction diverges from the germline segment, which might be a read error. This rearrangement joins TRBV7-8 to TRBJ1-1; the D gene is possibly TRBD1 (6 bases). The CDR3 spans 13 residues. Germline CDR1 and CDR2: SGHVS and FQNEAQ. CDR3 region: CAGSQGGGTEAFF. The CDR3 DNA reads TGTGCCGGCAGCCAAGGGGGGGGCACTGAAGCTTTCTTT.